This T cell receptor beta chain was captured in a study of OX40 agonist ivuxolimab in advanced cancers. Study-level background: The dose of intravenous ivuxolimab that patients received every 2 weeks ranged from 0.01 to 10 mg/kg. Patients enrolled in dose escalation were diagnosed with hepatocellular carcinoma, melanoma, renal cell or head and neck cancer.

General study findings and limits: People who partly responded at 0.1-3.0 mg/kg had some of the least clonal expansion seen.

On this clone itself: Its target is not known.

The data were produced by immunoSEQ multiplex PCR, yet TCRdb's version contains in-frame clones alone and is incomplete. The repertoire includes some 70,000 clones, 89% of them detected once, and about 1% sits in the top ten. Sample: CD4+ or CD8+ T cells sorted from blood, taken in a trial of the OX40 agonist ivuxolimab. The sequence was collected from an adult with an advanced solid tumor such as melanoma, head and neck, liver or kidney cancer.

The CDR3, as DNA: TGTGCCTGGACCATCGGGCAGGGGGGGCGTAGCGCCACTGAAGCTTTCTTT. It is translated as CAWTIGQGGRSATEAFF. The chain links TRBV30 to TRBJ1-1; 7 bases agree with TRBD1. V lost 4 bases to trimming and J lost 4 bases; unmatched junction nucleotides: 18. The CDR3 is made up of 17 amino acids. The germline V gene has CDR1 GTSNPN and CDR2 SVGIG (reference sequence).